These 8 T cell receptor beta chains were sequenced from one sample in a study of T-cell reconstitution after alpha-beta-depleted transplantation in children (dated by TCRdb to the mid-2010s). The treatment or condition label for this specimen denotes: allogeneic hematopoietic cell transplantation with graft depleted of TCRalphabeta T cells and CD19 B cells. Libraries were made using PCR. The sequencing machine was an Illumina HiSeq 2500. To normalize quantification of the TCRbeta repertoire, the TCR libraries were built with molecular barcoding that relied on unique molecular identifiers. TCRdb reworked the public reads: Q25 trimming with fastp, MiXCR clone assembly, productive beta chains retained. Identical CDR3 protein sequences are pooled into one entry, listed with their most common genes and DNA. The sample includes approximately 980,000 distinct CDR3 sequences, with about 29% observed a single time. Roughly 28% of the sample comes from the top ten.

The sequenced sample was PBMCs, mostly from graft donor cells, obtained 360 days after TCRalphabeta/CD19-depleted stem cell transplant. These receptors were obtained from a boy less than two years old who had a stem cell transplant for SCID, so the T cells may come from the graft donor.

The rearrangement uses TRBV20-1 and TRBJ1-1, with 8 bases lining up with TRBD1. This CDR3 has 15 residues. After removal of 0 bases from V and 6 bases from J, the junction contained 9 bases not matched to a gene. Germline V gene lookup returns CDR1 DFQATT and CDR2 SNEGSKA (reference sequence). The CDR3 reads CSARDRTGPRSEAFF. In nucleotides, the CDR3 is TGCAGTGCTAGAGACCGGACAGGGCCTAGGTCTGAAGCTTTCTTT.

V is TRBV29-1 and J is TRBJ2-1; D perhaps matches TRBD2 (6 bases). There are 13 residues in the CDR3. Germline assignment: CDR1 SQVTM and CDR2 ANQGSEA. V was clipped by 1 base and J by 9 bases, with 13 bases between them. The CDR3 is CSVEASRRGEQFF. The CDR3, as DNA: TGCAGCGTTGAAGCCTCCCGGAGGGGTGAGCAGTTCTTC.

This clonotype came up a few times. This rearrangement joins TRBV12-3 or TRBV12-4 to TRBJ2-5; no clear D gene. The CDR3 runs to 14 residues. V gave up 2 bases and J gave up 2 bases, with 9 bases separating them. The CDR3 DNA reads as TGTGCCAGCAGTTTATACGGCGGACAAGAGACCCAGTACTTC. This encodes CASSLYGGQETQYF.

This clonotype was recorded once. The V and J genes are TRBV5-1 and TRBJ2-4; 11 bases match TRBD1. With V trimmed by 4 bases and J by 1 base, 7 bases remained unmatched. This CDR3 is built from 17 residues. Germline assignment: CDR1 SGHRS and CDR2 YFSETQ. The CDR3 loop reads CASSGGQGAVAKNIQYF. The CDR3 DNA is TGCGCCAGCAGCGGTGGACAGGGGGCTGTTGCCAAAAACATTCAGTACTTC.

The table lists this clonotype with a few counts. The genes are TRBV7-9 and TRBJ1-5; perhaps TRBD1 as D (6 bases). Trimming cost V 5 bases and J 5 bases, with 16 bases left between them. Germline CDR1 SEHNR, CDR2 FQNEAQ (reference sequence). The CDR3 sequence is 15 residues long. Here the CDR3 DNA reads TGTGCCAGCAGCCATATACAGGGTCCCCATCAGCCCCAGCATTTT. Protein sequence: CASSHIQGPHQPQHF. The full variable domain, in which reference TRBV7-9 and TRBJ1-5 provide the parts outside the CDR3, is DTGVSQNPRHKITKRGQNVTFRCDPISEHNRLYWYRQTLGQGPEFLTYFQNEAQLEKSRLLSDRFSAERPKGSFSTLEIQRTEQGDSAMYLCASSHIQGPHQPQHFGDGTRLSIL.

This chain connects TRBV5-1 to TRBJ2-7, with TRBD2 matching over 8 bases. Germline assignment: CDR1 SGHRS and CDR2 YFSETQ. The J segment lost 5 bases and the V segment lost 5 bases, leaving 12 bases of the junction unmatched. The CDR3 loop spans 15 amino acids. This CDR3 reads CASRHPGLGPHEQYF. The CDR3 bases are TGCGCCAGCAGACACCCGGGACTAGGTCCCCACGAGCAGTACTTC.

The chain is built from TRBV5-1 and TRBJ2-7; D uncertain. V lost 2 bases, J lost 7 bases, and 22 bases lay in between. The CDR3 has 16 residues. Germline assignment: CDR1 SGHRS and CDR2 YFSETQ. The CDR3 nucleotides are TGCGCCAGCAGCTTAGCAGGTCTACGAGCTTCGAGGGAGCAGTACTTC. Protein product: CASSLAGLRASREQYF.

Comments on this clonotype: The germline gene is not matched at one end of the junction; a read error may be the cause. The V gene is TRBV29-1, the J gene TRBJ1-1; D not certain. The CDR3 is 9 amino acids. Germline CDR1 and CDR2: SQVTM and ANQGSEA. The chain's CDR3 is CSVEDVTKF. In DNA, the CDR3 is TGCAGCGTTGAAGATGTAACTAAATTT.